This note documents a single T cell receptor beta chain sequence. Antigen unknown. Trimming left V 8 bases short and J 5 bases short, with 19 bases between. The CDR3 contains 14 residues. From germline, CDR1 is ENHRY and CDR2 SYGVKD. The data originate from a study of T cell clonotyping in hematopoietic cell transplantation. Blood collection times were about day -28 and days 30, 100, 180 posttransplant. Sequenced by immunoSEQ multiplex PCR; TCRdb stores in-frame clones only, minus some. The sample lists about 5,700 clones; about three quarters were seen once. Study-wide points: Cells were unsorted, so CD4 and CD8 contributions were not separated.

Sequences were derived from PBMCs, sampled 100 days after allogeneic stem cell transplant. The TCR sequence derives from a male patient aged 45 to 59 who had an allogeneic stem cell transplant from an unrelated donor, so the T cells may come from the graft donor. Some clones in this sample may be carry-over from other donors' samples. The V call is TRBV10-3, the J call TRBJ2-7; a weak D match, TRBD1 (6 bases). CDR3 in amino acids: CAIRSAGARNEQYF. The CDR3 DNA is TGTGCCATCCGTTCGGCAGGGGCGAGGAACGAGCAGTACTTC.